The 30 T cell receptor beta chains presented below share a single source sample, sequenced in a study of OX40 agonist ivuxolimab in advanced cancers. Clones were sequenced by immunoSEQ multiplex PCR, and TCRdb holds only the in-frame ones, with some missing. The sample comprises around 56,000 clones, approximately 79% of which are singletons, and around 3.8% rests with the top ten. Material: CD4+ or CD8+ T cells sorted from blood, obtained in a trial of the OX40 agonist ivuxolimab. The receptor source for this set is an adult with an advanced solid tumor such as melanoma, head and neck, liver or kidney cancer.

V and J are TRBV6-5 and TRBJ1-3; a possible D gene is TRBD1 (5 bases). CDR1 and CDR2 (germline): MNHEY, SVGAGI. This CDR3 is built from 14 residues. V was pared by 6 bases and J by 0 bases, with 9 bases between. The CDR3 coding sequence is TGTGCCAGCAGAACAGGTTTCTCTGGAAACACCATATATTTT. It encodes CASRTGFSGNTIYF.

V gene TRBV25-1 combines with J gene TRBJ2-3; perhaps TRBD1 as D (6 bases). V was cut by 4 bases and J by 5 bases, with 13 bases left in between. CDR1 is MGHDK and CDR2 is SYGVNS in the germline V gene. The CDR3 length is 14 residues. CDR3 sequence: CASSAPGVRDTQYF. CDR3 nucleotide sequence: TGTGCCAGCAGTGCCCCAGGGGTTCGAGATACGCAGTATTTT.

The gene calls are TRBV28 and TRBJ1-5; maybe TRBD1 (5 bases). Per the germline V gene, CDR1 is MDHEN and CDR2 is SYDVKM. The CDR3 runs 12 residues. V lost 6 bases, J lost 9 bases, and 12 bases lay in between. CDR3: CASSLITGPQHF. CDR3 DNA sequence: TGTGCCAGCAGCCTGATTACAGGGCCCCAGCATTTT.

The V gene is TRBV28, the J gene TRBJ1-1; D uncertain. The V gene lost 1 base and the J gene lost 6 bases, with 15 bases spanning the gap. Germline CDR1 MDHEN, CDR2 SYDVKM. The CDR3 runs to 15 residues. The CDR3 coding sequence is TGTGCCAGCAGTTTATTGAGTTCGGGCGTCGCTGAAGCTTTCTTT. Residues: CASSLLSSGVAEAFF. Together with reference TRBV28 and TRBJ1-1, the CDR3 gives the full variable domain: DVKVTQSSRYLVKRTGEKVFLECVQDMDHENMFWYRQDPGLGLRLIYFSYDVKMKEKGDIPEGYSVSREKKERFSLILESASTNQTSMYLCASSLLSSGVAEAFFGQGTRLTVV.

J is TRBJ1-2 and V is TRBV5-1, with D possibly being TRBD1 (5 bases). The length of the CDR3 is 13 residues. V was pared by 0 bases and J by 2 bases, with 5 bases between. Germline V CDR1 and CDR2: SGHRS, YFSETQ. The CDR3 loop is CASSLEGNYGYTF. CDR3 coding DNA: TGCGCCAGCAGCTTGGAGGGGAACTATGGCTACACCTTC.

The chain links TRBV4-3 to TRBJ1-2; unclear D gene. In germline, CDR1 is LGHNA, CDR2 YSLEER. Trimming pared 0 bases from V and 5 bases from J, leaving 13 bases between. The CDR3 has 15 amino acids. CDR3 sequence (DNA): TGCGCCAGCAGCCAAGATAAGGGAACCAGGTATGGCTACACCTTC. Translating it yields CASSQDKGTRYGYTF.

V usage is TRBV9 and J usage is TRBJ2-3; D is ambiguous. V was clipped by 0 bases and J by 0 bases, with 5 bases between them. This CDR3 is built from 14 residues. Germline CDR1 and CDR2: SGDLS and YYNGEE. CDR3 nucleotide sequence: TGTGCCAGCAGCGTAGCGCCAAGCACAGATACGCAGTATTTT. Translated: CASSVAPSTDTQYF.

This chain connects TRBV18 to TRBJ2-3; D possibly corresponds to TRBD2 (5 bases). Germline V gives CDR1 KGHSH, CDR2 LQKENI. V lost 2 bases to trimming and J lost 4 bases, with 19 bases between them. There are 17 residues in the CDR3. CDR3 protein: CASSPSGLKGGPDTQYF. CDR3 sequence (DNA): TGTGCCAGCTCACCAAGCGGACTGAAGGGCGGTCCAGATACGCAGTATTTT.

J is TRBJ2-1 and V is TRBV7-2, with a tentative D call TRBD2 (5 bases). CDR3 length equals 17 residues. The V gene's germline CDR1 is SGHTA and CDR2 FQGNSA. The V end lost 1 base, the J end lost 2 bases, and 15 bases lay between the germline ends. CDR3 in amino acids: CASSLVAGPLPYNEQFF. The CDR3 DNA is TGTGCCAGCAGCTTAGTTGCGGGCCCGTTGCCCTACAATGAGCAGTTCTTC.

In regard to this clone: A read error may account for a junction end that differs from germline. V usage is TRBV20-1 and J usage is TRBJ2-3; D uncertain. This CDR3 spans 11 amino acids. Germline values: CDR1 DFQATT, CDR2 SNEGSKA (reference sequence). Written as DNA, the CDR3 is TGCAGTGCTAGAGTTCCCTCGGGTTGGAATTTT. Its translation: CSARVPSGWNF.

The chain joins TRBV9 to TRBJ2-7; the D is unclear. The CDR3 totals 13 residues. Per germline, CDR1 SGDLS and CDR2 YYNGEE. Between the trimmed V and J ends, which lost 4 bases and 2 bases, there was a span of 10 bases. CDR3 protein: CASSPHGAYEQYF. The DNA for the CDR3 is TGTGCCAGCAGCCCCCATGGGGCCTACGAGCAGTACTTC.

The rearrangement links TRBV7-9 to TRBJ1-3; D unresolved. Germline V gene data show CDR1 as SEHNR and CDR2 as FQNEAQ (reference sequence). The CDR3 contains 14 residues. Trimming left V 1 base short and J 3 bases short, with 7 bases between. The CDR3: CASSLVLNGNTIYF. The CDR3 region has the DNA TGTGCCAGCAGCTTAGTACTTAATGGAAACACCATATATTTT.

This clone was found once. The chain recombines TRBV13 with TRBJ2-3; 8 nucleotides match TRBD2. After removal of 5 bases from V and 1 base from J, the junction contained 2 bases not matched to a gene. This CDR3 has 14 residues. Germline V gene lookup returns CDR1 PRHDT and CDR2 FYEKMQ (reference sequence). The CDR3 reads CASSRAGGTDTQYF. Written as DNA, the CDR3 is TGTGCCAGCAGCCGAGCGGGGGGCACAGATACGCAGTATTTT.

This chain links TRBV7-2 with TRBJ1-5; no definite D call. Germline V gives CDR1 SGHTA, CDR2 FQGNSA. There are 14 residues in the CDR3. Trimming took off 1 base at V and 10 bases at J, with 14 bases between the two ends. The CDR3 loop reads CASSLGPLSGPQHF. DNA for the CDR3: TGTGCCAGCAGCTTAGGGCCGCTATCAGGACCCCAGCATTTT.

The chain combines TRBV5-1 with TRBJ1-2; weak D call: TRBD1 (5 bases). This CDR3 has 16 amino acids. Trimming took off 0 bases at V and 0 bases at J, with 12 bases between the two ends. Looked up from germline, CDR1 is SGHRS and CDR2 is YFSETQ. CDR3 in DNA: TGCGCCAGCAGCTTGGGCAAAGGGACCTCTAACTATGGCTACACCTTC. It specifies CASSLGKGTSNYGYTF.

This clone has just a few counts. The rearrangement uses TRBV19 and TRBJ1-5, with TRBD1 identical over 10 bases. This CDR3 spans 15 amino acids. V gave up 6 bases and J gave up 6 bases; unmatched junction bases: 8. CDR1 is LNHDA and CDR2 is SQIVND in the germline V gene (reference sequence). CDR3 sequence: CASSSRGQGSQPQHF. Written as DNA, the CDR3 is TGTGCCAGTAGCTCGAGGGGACAGGGGTCTCAGCCCCAGCATTTT. Looking up the rest from reference TRBV19 and TRBJ1-5 gives the full variable domain: DGGITQSPKYLFRKEGQNVTLSCEQNLNHDAMYWYRQDPGQGLRLIYYSQIVNDFQKGDIAEGYSVSREKKESFPLTVTSAQKNPTAFYLCASSSRGQGSQPQHFGDGTRLSIL.

This chain uses TRBV29-1 with TRBJ2-3; TRBD1 or TRBD2 may be the D gene (6 bases each). The CDR3 runs to 12 residues. Deletions cut 7 bases from V and 8 bases from J, with 16 bases between. The germline CDR1 and CDR2 sequences are SQVTM and ANQGSEA. The CDR3 bases are TGCAGCGCGTCGGAGGGGGGTGCTACGCAGTATTTT. It encodes CSASEGGATQYF.

This clone was seen only once. V gene TRBV5-1 combines with J gene TRBJ2-7, with D perhaps given as TRBD1 or TRBD2 (5 bases each). This CDR3 contains 15 residues. CDR1 and CDR2 from the germline V gene are SGHRS and YFSETQ. Between the trimmed V and J ends, which lost 0 bases and 0 bases, there was a span of 10 bases. The CDR3 loop reads CASSLGGGSSYEQYF. CDR3 nucleotides: TGCGCCAGCAGCTTGGGTGGGGGTTCCTCCTACGAGCAGTACTTC.

The chain couples TRBV5-6 to TRBJ2-6, with D perhaps matching TRBD1 or TRBD2 (5 bases each). The CDR3 covers 18 residues. Germline CDR1 reads SGHDT; CDR2 reads YYEEEE. V was clipped by 2 bases and J by 0 bases, with 15 bases between them. The DNA of the CDR3 is TGTGCCAGCAGCTTACCCGGGACCTCGATCTCTGGGGCCAACGTCCTGACTTTC. Its translation is CASSLPGTSISGANVLTF. Full variable domain (remainder filled in from reference TRBV5-6 and TRBJ2-6): DAGVTQSPTHLIKTRGQQVTLRCSPKSGHDTVSWYQQALGQGPQFIFQYYEEEERQRGNFPDRFSGHQFPNYSSELNVNALLLGDSALYLCASSLPGTSISGANVLTFGAGSRLTVL.

The V call is TRBV11-2, the J call TRBJ2-5; D unresolved. Looked up from germline, CDR1 is SGHAT and CDR2 is FQNNGV. This CDR3 region has 14 residues. Deletions cut 5 bases from V and 4 bases from J, with 14 bases between. The CDR3, as DNA: TGTGCCAGCAGCCCGATTGGCAGTGGAGAGACCCAGTACTTC. This translates into CASSPIGSGETQYF.

The gene calls are TRBV19 and TRBJ2-7; tentative D call: TRBD2 (5 bases). This CDR3 comprises 15 residues. The V gene's germline CDR1 is LNHDA and CDR2 SQIVND (reference sequence). V gave up 4 bases and J gave up 5 bases, with 18 bases separating them. CDR3 amino acids: CASSNSQLVPHEQYF. CDR3 DNA sequence: TGTGCCAGTAGTAACTCACAACTAGTCCCCCACGAGCAGTACTTC.

J is TRBJ2-4 and V is TRBV28; 7 nucleotides match TRBD1. V lost 5 bases and J lost 0; bases outside the gene matches: 10. Germline V gene data show CDR1 as MDHEN and CDR2 as SYDVKM. The CDR3 totals 17 residues. The CDR3 is CASSPLGTALAKNIQYF. The CDR3 DNA sequence: TGTGCCAGCAGTCCGCTCGGGACAGCCCTAGCCAAAAACATTCAGTACTTC.

V usage is TRBV30 and J usage is TRBJ1-5; D may be TRBD1 (5 bases). Germline-derived CDR1 and CDR2 are GTSNPN and SVGIG (reference sequence). V lost 5 bases and J lost 0, with 11 bases in between. The CDR3 runs 14 residues. In DNA, the CDR3 is TGTGCCTGGGGGGGACGCCTTAGCAATCAGCCCCAGCATTTT. Translating gives CAWGGRLSNQPQHF.

The V gene is TRBV9, the J gene TRBJ1-3; no clear D gene. Germline CDR1 reads SGDLS; CDR2 reads YYNGEE. V dropped 6 bases and J dropped 0 bases, with 7 bases sitting between them. This CDR3 comprises 13 residues. CDR3 DNA sequence: TGTGCCAGCAACGCCAACTCTGGAAACACCATATATTTT. This gives the protein CASNANSGNTIYF.

This sequence joins TRBV30 and TRBJ1-5; D is possibly TRBD1 (5 bases). Germline V lookup: CDR1 GTSNPN, CDR2 SVGIG (reference sequence). There are 17 residues in the CDR3. Trimming cost V 0 bases and J 4 bases, with 19 bases left between them. The CDR3 here is CAWSVIRGSGGNQPQHF. The CDR3 DNA reads TGTGCCTGGAGTGTAATCCGGGGCTCGGGGGGAAATCAGCCCCAGCATTTT. Together with reference TRBV30 and TRBJ1-5, the CDR3 gives the full variable domain: SQTIHQWPATLVQPVGSPLSLECTVEGTSNPNLYWYRQAAGRGLQLLFYSVGIGQISSEVPQNLSASRPQDRQFILSSKKLLLSDSGFYLCAWSVIRGSGGNQPQHFGDGTRLSIL.

The V call is TRBV5-1, the J call TRBJ1-1; maybe TRBD1 (5 bases). This CDR3 region has 15 residues. V shed 4 bases and J shed 1 base, with 14 bases lying between them. From germline, CDR1 is SGHRS and CDR2 YFSETQ. The CDR3 region is CASSVPGTANTEAFF. As DNA, the CDR3 is TGCGCCAGCAGCGTCCCCGGGACGGCGAACACTGAAGCTTTCTTT. Together with reference TRBV5-1 and TRBJ1-1, the CDR3 gives the full variable domain: KAGVTQTPRYLIKTRGQQVTLSCSPISGHRSVSWYQQTPGQGLQFLFEYFSETQRNKGNFPGRFSGRQFSNSRSEMNVSTLELGDSALYLCASSVPGTANTEAFFGQGTRLTVV.

This sequence joins TRBV6-6 and TRBJ1-2; D unresolved. Trimming stripped 4 bases from V and 2 bases from J, with 14 bases between. Germline lookup yields CDR1 MNHNY and CDR2 SVGAGI (reference sequence). The CDR3 totals 15 residues. For the CDR3, the DNA is TGTGCCAGCAGTTCAGAACCGGGTCGGAACTATGGCTACACCTTC. Protein sequence: CASSSEPGRNYGYTF.

V is TRBV21-1 and J is TRBJ2-7; the table's D call of TRBD1 was not tested on the DNA. TRBV21-1 is a pseudogene locus. This CDR3 is 20 amino acids long. The CDR3 nucleotides read TGTGCCAGCAGCAAGTTTAAACCAACTCGAGCCGGGACAGGGGTATACGAGCAGTACTTC. Translated: CASSKFKPTRAGTGVYEQYF.

This chain joins TRBV28 and TRBJ2-7, with 8 bases that match TRBD1. The CDR3 extends over 14 amino acids. Per the germline V gene, CDR1 is MDHEN and CDR2 is SYDVKM. The V segment lost 6 bases and the J segment 2 bases; nucleotides outside the gene matches: 6. The CDR3 sequence: CASRTGQATYEQYF. In nucleotides, the CDR3 is TGTGCCAGCAGAACGGGACAGGCGACCTACGAGCAGTACTTC.

The genes are TRBV7-3 and TRBJ2-6; 7 positions agree with TRBD2. This CDR3 is 15 amino acids long. The V gene end was trimmed by 6 bases and the J gene end by 1 base; junction bases not matched to a gene: 3. Germline CDR1 is SGHTA and CDR2 is FQGTGA. In DNA form, the CDR3 reads TGTGCCAGCAGTGGAGCGGGGTCTGGGGCCAACGTCCTGACTTTC. It codes for CASSGAGSGANVLTF.